This is a list of T cell receptor beta chains from one sample in a study of shared clonotypes between healthy human individuals. Assay: immunoSEQ multiplex PCR; the TCRdb copy retains only in-frame clones and omits some. The table lists 2.3 million or so clones, 90% to 95% of them singletons. The sample comprised naive CD4+ T cells from PBMCs. These receptors all come from a man aged 18-30 years in good health. Some clones in this sample may be carry-over from other donors' samples. Both conserved end residues are part of each CDR3. Each record gives: D gene, J gene, clone size, V gene, CDR3 protein, CDR3 DNA. D genes are given only for firm matches. Only part of the rows carry a size: once, few, many, or a class if the clone is expanded.

NA TRBJ2-3 NA TRBV7-9 CASSSPQRDTQYF TGTGCCAGCAGCTCCCCACAACGGGATACGCAGTATTTT
TRBD1 TRBJ1-4 once TRBV18 CASSPGTGGTEKLFF TGTGCCAGCTCACCCGGGACAGGGGGCACTGAAAAACTGTTTTTT
TRBD1 TRBJ1-2 NA TRBV5-1 CASSPRTGANYGYTF TGCGCCAGCAGCCCCCGGACAGGGGCTAACTATGGCTACACCTTC
TRBD2 TRBJ2-1 NA TRBV29-1 CSDGLAGEPTSYNEQFF TGCAGCGACGGACTAGCGGGAGAGCCGACAAGTTACAATGAGCAGTTCTTC
NA TRBJ2-7 NA TRBV28 CASSPPGVSYEQYF TGTGCCAGCAGTCCTCCGGGGGTATCCTACGAGCAGTACTTC
TRBD1 TRBJ2-5 NA TRBV10-1 CASRDRGGTQYF TGCGCCAGCAGGGACAGGGGGGGGACCCAGTACTTC
TRBD2 TRBJ2-1 NA TRBV27 CASSLRQKVAGYNEQFF TGTGCCAGCAGTCTACGCCAGAAGGTAGCGGGATACAATGAGCAGTTCTTC
NA TRBJ1-2 NA TRBV7-8 CASSLGVLGYTF TGTGCCAGCAGCTTAGGGGTTCTGGGCTACACCTTC
NA TRBJ1-5 NA TRBV19 CASSIGVVRGRQPQHF TGTGCCAGTAGTATAGGAGTCGTCAGGGGAAGGCAGCCCCAGCATTTT
NA TRBJ2-3 once TRBV20-1 CSASLTDTQYF TGCAGTGCTAGTTTGACAGATACGCAGTATTTT
NA TRBJ1-1 NA TRBV11-2 CASSLVSANTEAFF TGTGCCAGCAGCTTAGTTTCCGCGAACACTGAAGCTTTCTTT
NA TRBJ1-4 NA TRBV21-1 CASSKFGQGGEKLFF TGTGCCAGCAGCAAATTTGGACAGGGGGGTGAAAAACTGTTTTTT
NA TRBJ2-7 NA TRBV28 CASSRGFLDPYEQYF TGTGCCAGCAGTCGGGGTTTTTTGGACCCCTACGAGCAGTACTTC
NA TRBJ1-1 NA TRBV21-1 CASSYGATEAFF TGTGCCAGCAGCTACGGGGCCACTGAAGCTTTCTTT
NA TRBJ1-5 NA TRBV28 CASTPGKLGFGQPQHF TGTGCCAGCACCCCAGGGAAACTTGGGTTTGGTCAGCCCCAGCATTTT
TRBD1 TRBJ2-2 NA TRBV5-1 CASSSRTGTGELFF TGCGCCAGCAGCTCAAGGACAGGCACCGGGGAGCTGTTTTTT
NA TRBJ1-1 NA TRBV4-1 CASSQDRASDGDTEAFF TGCGCCAGCAGCCAAGATCGGGCATCGGACGGGGACACTGAAGCTTTCTTT
TRBD1 TRBJ2-4 NA TRBV5-1 CASSLEGTGVIRAKNIQYF TGCGCCAGCAGCTTGGAGGGGACAGGGGTTATTAGGGCCAAAAACATTCAGTACTTC
TRBD2 TRBJ2-3 NA TRBV6-6 CAANQRGSTDTQYF TGTGCCGCCAATCAGCGGGGATCCACAGATACGCAGTATTTT
TRBD2 TRBJ2-1 NA TRBV5-4 CASSLGGTSNEQFF TGTGCCAGCAGCTTGGGGGGGACTAGCAATGAGCAGTTCTTC
NA TRBJ2-4 few TRBV28 CASSLPQGGNIQYF TGTGCCAGCAGTTTACCCCAGGGTGGGAACATTCAGTACTTC
NA TRBJ2-7 NA TRBV9 CASSVDVGFYEQYF TGTGCCAGCAGCGTAGATGTCGGTTTCTACGAGCAGTACTTC
NA TRBJ1-5 NA TRBV2 CASSGLDRNQPQHF TGTGCCAGCAGTGGGCTGGATCGCAATCAGCCCCAGCATTTT
TRBD2 TRBJ2-2 NA TRBV10-3 CAISGGRDTGELFF TGTGCCATCAGTGGTGGGAGGGACACCGGGGAGCTGTTTTTT
NA TRBJ2-3 NA TRBV5-1 CASSLDLSTDTQYF TGCGCCAGCAGCTTGGATCTGAGCACAGATACGCAGTATTTT
NA TRBJ1-2 NA TRBV28 CASQEGTKYGYTF TGTGCCAGTCAAGAAGGGACAAAATATGGCTACACCTTC
TRBD1 TRBJ1-5 NA TRBV7-2 CASSDRVSQPQHF TGTGCCAGCAGCGACAGGGTGAGTCAGCCCCAGCATTTT
NA TRBJ2-3 NA TRBV10-1 CASSAFTGSGTFGDTQYF TGCGCCAGCAGTGCGTTCACCGGTAGCGGTACCTTTGGAGATACGCAGTATTTT
TRBD2 TRBJ2-7 NA TRBV5-1 CASSSVAGGAGVRPYEQYF TGCGCCAGCAGCTCTGTAGCGGGAGGTGCCGGGGTTAGGCCCTACGAGCAGTACTTC
NA TRBJ1-1 NA TRBV30 CAWITIPGFGGMNTEAFF TGTGCCTGGATCACTATTCCGGGGTTTGGGGGCATGAACACTGAAGCTTTCTTT
TRBD1 TRBJ1-1 few TRBV30 CAWSPWDRGNTEAFF TGTGCCTGGAGTCCCTGGGACAGGGGGAACACTGAAGCTTTCTTT
NA TRBJ1-4 NA TRBV28 CASSLSSYSPNEKLFF TGTGCCAGCAGTTTATCCAGCTATAGTCCTAATGAAAAACTGTTTTTT
TRBD2 TRBJ2-5 once TRBV11-2 CASRPAGLAGVGETQYF TGTGCCAGCAGGCCTGCGGGACTAGCGGGAGTCGGGGAGACCCAGTACTTC
NA TRBJ2-1 NA TRBV2 CASNDKRSYNEQFF TGTGCCAGCAACGATAAAAGGTCCTACAATGAGCAGTTCTTC
TRBD2 TRBJ2-1 once TRBV6-4 CASSDVRSGSNEQFF TGTGCCAGCAGCGACGTGCGCAGCGGGAGCAATGAGCAGTTCTTC
TRBD1 TRBJ2-1 NA TRBV5-6 CASSGGQGSYNEQFF TGTGCCAGCAGCGGTGGACAGGGCTCCTACAATGAGCAGTTCTTC
NA TRBJ2-3 once TRBV5-4 CASSFSRDTDTQYF TGTGCCAGCAGCTTCAGCAGAGACACAGATACGCAGTATTTT
TRBD1 TRBJ1-1 NA TRBV27 CASSNRGGTEAFF TGTGCCAGCAGTAACAGGGGGGGCACTGAAGCTTTCTTT
TRBD2 TRBJ2-1 NA TRBV15 CATSVTSPRYEQFF TGTGCCACCAGCGTGACTAGCCCAAGGTATGAGCAGTTCTTC
TRBD1 TRBJ2-7 NA TRBV2 CASSEVGQGNEQYF TGTGCCAGCAGTGAAGTAGGACAGGGGAACGAGCAGTACTTC
TRBD2 TRBJ2-7 NA TRBV27 CASSLVAGAYEQYF TGTGCCAGCAGTTTAGTGGCGGGGGCCTACGAGCAGTACTTC
NA TRBJ1-4 NA TRBV4-2 CASSRSATNEKLFF TGTGCCAGCAGCCGGTCTGCAACTAATGAAAAACTGTTTTTT
TRBD1 TRBJ2-3 NA TRBV7-9 CASSSQTGVGTDTQYF TGTGCCAGCAGCTCACAGACAGGGGTGGGCACAGATACGCAGTATTTT
TRBD1 TRBJ1-1 NA TRBV15 CATSKYSRDSEAFF TGTGCCACCAGCAAATACAGCCGGGACAGTGAAGCTTTCTTT
NA TRBJ1-1 NA TRBV19 CASTKGRGNTEAFF TGTGCCAGTACCAAAGGTAGAGGGAACACTGAAGCTTTCTTT
NA TRBJ2-1 NA TRBV5-1 CASSLSSGSYNEQFF TGCGCCAGCAGCTTATCTTCGGGTTCCTACAATGAGCAGTTCTTC
NA TRBJ1-1 NA TRBV9 CASSTTDGGAFF TGTGCCAGCAGCACAACTGATGGGGGAGCTTTCTTT
NA TRBJ2-3 NA TRBV11-2 CASSLIPSVFRADTQYF TGTGCCAGCAGCTTAATTCCTAGTGTTTTTCGGGCAGATACGCAGTATTTT